The present TCR beta chain was sequenced within a study of glioma-infiltrating T cells. Study information: Glioblastomas were WHO grade IV, sampled at first diagnosis; low-grade were grade II. Presurgical dexamethasone in glioma patients lasted six or fewer days. About one million peripheral T cells were targeted at about 4.5- to 10-fold coverage.

This clonotype has a handful of counts. This CDR3 has 13 residues. With 5 bases removed from V and 2 bases from J, the gap between germline ends came to 8 bases. Germline V gene sequence: CDR1 SGHTA, CDR2 FQGNSA. The iRepertoire nested amplicon-rescue multiplex PCR amplified TCR alpha and beta CDR3s from RNA. For one-step reverse transcription and amplification, about 90-400 ng of tissue mRNA or PBMC total RNA was used. TCRdb reprocessed the multiplex PCR reads via MiXCR and lists one record per CDR3 protein. The sample consists of more than 350,000 distinct CDR3 sequences, 41% of them appearing once.

This TCR was recovered from a human donor with low-grade glioma or glioblastoma, undergoing nonglioma brain surgery, or in good health (not recorded which). The V gene is TRBV7-2, the J gene TRBJ2-3; a weak D match, TRBD2 (5 bases). The specimen was glioma tissue, nonneoplastic brain tissue, or PBMCs (not recorded which). In DNA, the CDR3 is TGTGCCAGCAGCGCCGGGATCACAGATACGCAGTATTTT. It yields the protein CASSAGITDTQYF. Full variable domain (rest looked up from reference TRBV7-2 and TRBJ2-3): GAGVSQSPSNKVTEKGKDVELRCDPISGHTALYWYRQSLGQGLEFLIYFQGNSAPDKSGLPSDRFSAERTGGSVSTLTIQRTQQEDSAVYLCASSAGITDTQYFGPGTRLTVL.